What follows are 21 T cell receptor beta chains derived from one specimen sequenced in a study of shared clonotypes between healthy human individuals. Method: immunoSEQ multiplex PCR; TCRdb's copy keeps in-frame clones and lacks some. The top ten hold about 0.13% of the sample, which has more than 2,000,000 clones, over 85% seen once. Sequenced: naive CD4+ T cells sorted from blood. Subset reported: CD45RA+ positively selected. Every receptor here comes from a man younger than 30 in good health.

This chain links TRBV19 with TRBJ1-6; TRBD1 might be the D (5 bases). V lost 2 bases and J 8 bases, leaving 13 bases between the germline ends. Per germline, CDR1 LNHDA and CDR2 SQIVND (reference sequence). This CDR3 comprises 15 residues. The CDR3 DNA reads as TGTGCCAGTAGTATATCGACAACGACAGATTCACCCCTCCACTTT. This gives the protein CASSISTTTDSPLHF.

The chain joins TRBV2 to TRBJ2-5; TRBD1 agrees at 7 bases. The CDR3 runs to 15 residues. The V gene end was trimmed by 4 bases and the J gene end by 1 base; junction bases not matched to a gene: 6. CDR1 and CDR2 from the germline V gene are SNHLY and FYNNEI. The DNA for the CDR3 is TGTGCCAGCAGTGGGAACAGGGGTTCCCAAGAGACCCAGTACTTC. This gives the protein CASSGNRGSQETQYF. The variable domain in full, with the rest retrieved from reference TRBV2 and TRBJ2-5, is EPEVTQTPSHQVTQMGQEVILRCVPISNHLYFYWYRQILGQKVEFLVSFYNNEISEKSEIFDDQFSVERPDGSNFTLKIRSTKLEDSAMYFCASSGNRGSQETQYFGPGTRLLVL.

This chain joins TRBV5-6 and TRBJ1-2; D is uncertain. Germline assignment: CDR1 SGHDT and CDR2 YYEEEE. This CDR3 contains 13 residues. V was trimmed by 7 bases and J by 4 bases, leaving 14 bases between them. Here the CDR3 DNA reads TGTGCCAGCGCCGGGAGGGTTGGCTATGGCTACACCTTC. This encodes CASAGRVGYGYTF.

This chain links TRBV11-2 with TRBJ2-1; perhaps TRBD1 as D (5 bases). Germline V gene sequence: CDR1 SGHAT, CDR2 FQNNGV. The germline V and J ends were trimmed by 0 bases and 2 bases, with 11 bases remaining between them. The CDR3 is 16 amino acids. The CDR3 protein is CASSLEGVRPYNEQFF. CDR3 coding DNA: TGTGCCAGCAGCTTAGAAGGGGTTCGGCCCTACAATGAGCAGTTCTTC.

The CDR3 DNA reads TGTGCCAGCAGCGTAGATCTTGGACTAGGGTACGAGCAGTACTTC. It translates to CASSVDLGLGYEQYF. V usage is TRBV9 and J usage is TRBJ2-7, with 7 bases aligning to TRBD2. V lost 0 bases to trimming and J lost 4 bases; unmatched junction nucleotides: 7. This CDR3 has 15 amino acids. CDR1 and CDR2 (germline): SGDLS, YYNGEE.

The V gene is TRBV29-1, the J gene TRBJ1-2; a weak D match, TRBD1 (5 bases). Germline V gene lookup returns CDR1 SQVTM and CDR2 ANQGSEA. The CDR3 is 15 residues long. V gave up 0 bases and J gave up 0 bases, with 11 bases separating them. CDR3: CSVEDQGAANYGYTF. Written as DNA, the CDR3 is TGCAGCGTTGAAGATCAAGGGGCCGCTAACTATGGCTACACCTTC.

This chain links TRBV2 with TRBJ2-6, with D possibly being TRBD2 (6 bases). The CDR3 consists of 15 residues. Trimming pared 6 bases from V and 3 bases from J, leaving 12 bases between. The germline V gene has CDR1 SNHLY and CDR2 FYNNEI. CDR3 sequence (DNA): TGTGCCAGCAGGGAATGGGGAGGTGGGGCCAACGTCCTGACTTTC. It yields the protein CASREWGGGANVLTF.

The V gene is TRBV5-4, the J gene TRBJ2-1, with a tentative D call TRBD1 (6 bases). Deletions cut 6 bases from V and 7 bases from J, with 17 bases between. CDR3 length equals 14 residues. Germline CDR1 SGHNT, CDR2 YYREEE (reference sequence). Here the CDR3 reads CASTSPDSRNEQFF. The CDR3 bases are TGTGCCAGCACCTCGCCGGACAGTCGGAATGAGCAGTTCTTC.

The V and J genes are TRBV2 and TRBJ2-2; 11 bases line up with TRBD2. J gave up 2 bases and V 6 bases, and 5 bases lay outside the gene matches. The CDR3 runs 16 residues. Germline V lookup: CDR1 SNHLY, CDR2 FYNNEI. This chain's CDR3 is CASSLAGGGNTGELFF. The CDR3 bases are TGTGCCAGCAGCTTAGCGGGAGGGGGTAACACCGGGGAGCTGTTTTTT.

Regarding this clone: Other DNA variants within this sample encode the same CDR3. The gene calls are TRBV6-6 and TRBJ1-1; possible D gene TRBD1, 6 bases. This CDR3 has 15 amino acids. Germline values: CDR1 MNHNY, CDR2 SVGAGI (reference sequence). V lost 0 bases and J lost 4, with 12 bases in between. Here the CDR3 reads CASSYSRGGGTEAFF. CDR3 in DNA: TGTGCCAGCAGTTACTCAAGAGGGGGGGGCACTGAAGCTTTCTTT.

This chain links TRBV11-2 with TRBJ2-7, with 9 bases matching TRBD1. The V and J ends lost 6 bases and 6 bases, in that order; junction bases with no gene match: 9. The CDR3 is made up of 14 amino acids. Germline CDR1 reads SGHAT; CDR2 reads FQNNGV. CDR3 sequence: CASSSHRGRPEQYF. The CDR3 DNA sequence: TGTGCCAGCAGTTCGCACAGGGGGCGCCCCGAGCAGTACTTC.

The rearrangement links TRBV2 to TRBJ2-3, with TRBD1 as a possible D gene (6 bases). V shed 2 bases and J shed 1 base, with 13 bases lying between them. The CDR3 is 16 amino acids. Germline CDR1 and CDR2: SNHLY and FYNNEI. The CDR3 here is CASSELMAGGTDTQYF. In DNA, the CDR3 is TGTGCCAGCAGTGAATTGATGGCAGGGGGCACAGATACGCAGTATTTT.

CDR3 protein: CASSPYRDRGNTGELFF. CDR3 sequence (DNA): TGTGCCAGCAGCCCCTACCGGGACAGGGGTAACACCGGGGAGCTGTTTTTT. The rearrangement links TRBV9 to TRBJ2-2, with 10 bases identical to TRBD1. Trimming at V came to 4 bases and at J to 2 bases, leaving 8 bases not matched to a gene. CDR1 is SGDLS, CDR2 YYNGEE, per germline. CDR3 length: 17 residues.

The chain uses TRBV7-9 and TRBJ1-2; D gene unclear. There are 16 residues in the CDR3. The V gene lost 2 bases and the J gene lost 0 bases, with 13 bases spanning the gap. Germline CDR1 SEHNR, CDR2 FQNEAQ (reference sequence). The CDR3 loop reads CASSLSPLATNYGYTF. CDR3 coding DNA: TGTGCCAGCAGCTTAAGCCCCCTCGCCACTAACTATGGCTACACCTTC.

This sequence joins TRBV28 and TRBJ2-5; D may correspond to TRBD1 or TRBD2 (7 bases each). Germline V gene lookup returns CDR1 MDHEN and CDR2 SYDVKM. The length of the CDR3 is 12 residues. The V gene lost 5 bases and the J gene lost 5 bases, with 9 bases spanning the gap. CDR3 sequence reads: CASSQGGETQYF. Here the CDR3 DNA reads TGTGCCAGCAGTCAGGGGGGGGAGACCCAGTACTTC.

The chain recombines TRBV15 with TRBJ2-5; D call uncertain. Germline loops: CDR1 LNHNV, CDR2 YYDKDF (reference sequence). The CDR3 length is 13 residues. V dropped 4 bases and J dropped 4 bases, with 10 bases sitting between them. CDR3 residues: CATSNSALETQYF. The CDR3, as DNA: TGTGCCACCAGCAACTCAGCCCTAGAGACCCAGTACTTC.

The CDR3 sequence: CASSSQLGSSYNEQFF. In DNA form, the CDR3 reads TGCGCCAGCAGCTCACAACTAGGGAGCTCCTACAATGAGCAGTTCTTC. The V call is TRBV5-1, the J call TRBJ2-1, with D possibly matching TRBD2 (5 bases). This CDR3 spans 16 amino acids. Trimming left V 3 bases short and J 0 bases short, with 13 bases between. CDR1 SGHRS and CDR2 YFSETQ come from the germline V gene.

The V gene is TRBV6-1, the J gene TRBJ2-6; perhaps TRBD2 as D (5 bases). The CDR3 sequence is 15 residues long. CDR1 and CDR2 from the germline V gene are MNHNS and SASEGT. The V gene lost 7 bases and the J gene lost 1 base, with 11 bases spanning the gap. The CDR3 region is CASNPGSSGANVLTF. CDR3 in DNA: TGTGCCAGCAATCCGGGGTCTTCTGGGGCCAACGTCCTGACTTTC.

The rearrangement uses TRBV19 and TRBJ2-2, with a possible D match to TRBD1 (5 bases). Germline CDR1 reads LNHDA; CDR2 reads SQIVND (reference sequence). This CDR3 comprises 15 residues. V lost 4 bases and J 10 bases, leaving 19 bases between the germline ends. The CDR3: CASSNSPLSGAELFF. In DNA, the CDR3 is TGTGCCAGTAGTAATTCCCCCCTGTCTGGGGCGGAGCTGTTTTTT.

The chain recombines TRBV5-4 with TRBJ2-1; D may match TRBD1 or TRBD2 (6 bases each). The V end lost 2 bases, the J end lost 0 bases, and 9 bases lay between the germline ends. The germline V gene encodes CDR1 SGHNT and CDR2 YYREEE (reference sequence). This CDR3 contains 15 residues. The CDR3 DNA sequence: TGTGCCAGCAGCTTCGGGGGCCTCTCCTACAATGAGCAGTTCTTC. Its protein product is CASSFGGLSYNEQFF.

V gene TRBV5-4 combines with J gene TRBJ2-2; D gene unclear. V lost 1 base and J lost 1, with 5 bases in between. The germline CDR1 and CDR2 sequences are SGHNT and YYREEE (reference sequence). CDR3 size: 14 residues. The chain's CDR3 is CASSLWGNTGELFF. Here the CDR3 DNA reads TGTGCCAGCAGCTTGTGGGGGAACACCGGGGAGCTGTTTTTT.